A single sample is the source of the 19 T cell receptor beta chains below, sequenced in a study of cytomegalovirus exposure and HLA in healthy donors. The PCR had 60 Vbeta and 13 Jbeta primers. Only in-frame clones appear in the TCRdb table, and some are missing; sequencing was by immunoSEQ multiplex PCR. This sample has about 210,000 clones, with about three quarters found just once. Input material: PBMCs. The receptors were gathered from a boy under 18 in good health and CMV-seronegative.

J is TRBJ2-5 and V is TRBV29-1, with TRBD2 as a possible D gene (5 bases). The J call may be mistaken, given a closer DNA end match to TRBJ2-7. Germline V gene lookup returns CDR1 SQVTM and CDR2 ANQGSEA. This CDR3 comprises 13 residues. The CDR3, as DNA: TGCAGCGCGAGAGGGCAGGACCTCTACGAGCAGTACTTC. It is translated as CSARGQDLYEQYF.

This clone has more than one count but fewer than ten. The chain joins TRBV9 to TRBJ2-6; 7 nucleotides line up with TRBD1. The CDR3 totals 18 residues. Germline CDR1 reads SGDLS; CDR2 reads YYNGEE. After removal of 3 bases from V and 1 base from J, the junction contained 10 bases not matched to a gene. The CDR3 nucleotides read TGTGCCAGCAGCGAGTCGACAGGGACGATTTCTGGGGCCAACGTCCTGACTTTC. This sequence encodes CASSESTGTISGANVLTF. The complete variable domain, with remaining parts taken from reference TRBV9 and TRBJ2-6, reads DSGVTQTPKHLITATGQRVTLRCSPRSGDLSVYWYQQSLDQGLQFLIQYYNGEERAKGNILERFSAQQFPDLHSELNLSSLELGDSALYFCASSESTGTISGANVLTFGAGSRLTVL.

This clone came up a few times. This chain links TRBV11-3 with TRBJ2-3; TRBD2 agrees at 10 bases. V shed 5 bases and J 0 bases; nucleotides not matched to a gene: 5. This CDR3 is built from 16 residues. Germline loops: CDR1 SGHNT, CDR2 YENEEA. The CDR3 protein is CASSLPGLASTDTQYF. In DNA, the CDR3 is TGTGCCAGCAGCCTCCCGGGACTAGCGAGCACAGATACGCAGTATTTT.

This chain links TRBV5-6 with TRBJ1-5; perhaps TRBD1 as D (5 bases). Trimming removed 3 bases from V and 5 bases from J, with 18 bases in between. This CDR3 has 16 amino acids. Germline CDR1 reads SGHDT; CDR2 reads YYEEEE. The CDR3 spells CASSSRRMIGDQPQHF. CDR3 DNA: TGTGCCAGCAGCTCTCGCCGGATGATAGGGGATCAGCCCCAGCATTTT.

The genes are TRBV4-1 and TRBJ2-5, with 12 positions matching TRBD2. This CDR3 has 17 amino acids. Per the germline V gene, CDR1 is MGHRA and CDR2 is YSYEKL. Germline trimming cut 0 bases from V and 5 bases from J; bases unmatched to any gene: 7. The CDR3: CASSQEGRLAGGETQYF. In DNA form, the CDR3 reads TGCGCCAGCAGCCAAGAGGGCAGGCTAGCGGGGGGGGAGACCCAGTACTTC.

The chain links TRBV19 to TRBJ2-7; D perhaps matches TRBD2 (5 bases). The ends were cut back, 3 bases at V and 4 bases at J, with 10 bases in the middle. Per the germline V gene, CDR1 is LNHDA and CDR2 is SQIVND (reference sequence). CDR3 size: 13 residues. The chain's CDR3 is CASSIPGMYEQYF. CDR3 nucleotides: TGTGCCAGTAGTATCCCGGGGATGTACGAGCAGTACTTC.

The rearrangement joins TRBV5-5 to TRBJ2-3; D not resolved. This CDR3 region has 12 residues. Trimming cost V 2 bases and J 3 bases, with 4 bases left between them. Germline V lookup: CDR1 SGHKS, CDR2 YYEKEE (reference sequence). Written as DNA, the CDR3 is TGTGCCAGCAGCTTCTCTACAGATACGCAGTATTTT. Protein sequence: CASSFSTDTQYF.

The V call is TRBV12-5, the J call TRBJ1-5, with D tentatively TRBD1 (6 bases). Germline V CDR1 and CDR2: LGHNT, FRNRAP. Trimming pared 8 bases from V and 1 base from J, leaving 9 bases between. The CDR3 runs to 13 residues. For the CDR3, the DNA is TGTGCTAGTACACAGGGAAGCAATCAGCCCCAGCATTTT. Translation gives CASTQGSNQPQHF.

This chain joins TRBV4-1 and TRBJ2-3, with 7 nucleotides matching TRBD2. The CDR3 covers 14 residues. The V gene's germline CDR1 is MGHRA and CDR2 YSYEKL. Trimming removed 7 bases from V and 5 bases from J; junction bases left unmatched: 9. CDR3 in DNA: TGCGCCAGCAACCCACTTGGGAGGGGAGATACGCAGTATTTT. This gives the protein CASNPLGRGDTQYF.

This clone was seen a few times. The chain couples TRBV7-9 to TRBJ2-1, with 7 bases aligning to TRBD2. The V gene end was trimmed by 5 bases and the J gene end by 1 base; junction bases not matched to a gene: 5. This CDR3 contains 15 residues. Germline lookup yields CDR1 SEHNR and CDR2 FQNEAQ (reference sequence). The CDR3 nucleotides are TGTGCCAGCAGCCCCCTCGGGGGGTCCTACAATGAGCAGTTCTTC. Its translation is CASSPLGGSYNEQFF.

The V gene is TRBV2, the J gene TRBJ2-5; D might be TRBD2 (5 bases). With 4 bases removed from V and 11 bases from J, the gap between germline ends came to 17 bases. Germline assignment: CDR1 SNHLY and CDR2 FYNNEI. This CDR3 has 13 residues. For the CDR3, the DNA is TGTGCCAGCAGTGCGAGCCTCCTGTGGGAGCAGTACTTC. It yields the protein CASSASLLWEQYF.

This chain joins TRBV21-1 and TRBJ1-2; no check of the table's D call, TRBD1, against the DNA was made. TRBV21-1 is reported as a pseudogene. This CDR3 is 13 amino acids long. The chain's CDR3 is CASSKVQGNGYTF. The CDR3 bases are TGTGCCAGCAGCAAAGTACAGGGCAATGGCTACACCTTC.

This chain joins TRBV5-1 and TRBJ2-5; 9 bases fit TRBD2. V was clipped by 3 bases and J by 5 bases; unmatched bases: 5. CDR3 length equals 14 residues. Germline assignment: CDR1 SGHRS and CDR2 YFSETQ. The CDR3 loop is CASSSGLAFETQYF. CDR3 sequence (DNA): TGCGCCAGCAGCTCGGGACTAGCATTTGAGACCCAGTACTTC.

The rearrangement uses TRBV7-8 and TRBJ1-2; 7 nucleotides align to TRBD1. After removal of 7 bases from V and 1 base from J, the junction contained 3 bases not matched to a gene. This CDR3 comprises 13 residues. Germline assignment: CDR1 SGHVS and CDR2 FQNEAQ. CDR3 amino acids: CASTTGVNYGYTF. The CDR3 DNA sequence: TGTGCCAGCACTACAGGGGTTAACTATGGCTACACCTTC.

This clone came up a few times. The rearrangement links TRBV11-2 to TRBJ1-2; 7 nucleotides agree with TRBD1. V lost 1 base, J lost 4 bases, and 12 bases stayed unmatched. Per germline, CDR1 SGHAT and CDR2 FQNNGV. The CDR3 is 17 amino acids. The CDR3 DNA sequence: TGTGCCAGCAGCTTAGGGGGTCTTGGGACAGTATCCTATGGCTACACCTTC. Translated: CASSLGGLGTVSYGYTF.

The V gene is TRBV6-1, the J gene TRBJ2-5, with TRBD2 identical over 14 bases. The last part of the DNA fits TRBJ2-7 better; the J call may be wrong. This CDR3 has 15 residues. CDR1 MNHNS and CDR2 SASEGT come from the germline V gene. The CDR3 here is CASSEGLAGAYEQYF. The CDR3 DNA is TGTGCCAGCAGTGAGGGACTAGCGGGAGCCTACGAGCAGTACTTC.

This clone has only a few counts. The chain uses TRBV2 and TRBJ1-4; D unresolved. V lost 5 bases and J 8 bases, leaving 12 bases between the germline ends. Germline V gene lookup returns CDR1 SNHLY and CDR2 FYNNEI. CDR3 length: 13 amino acids. CDR3 protein: CASSTQQTEKLFF. The CDR3, as DNA: TGTGCCAGCAGTACTCAACAGACCGAAAAACTGTTTTTT.

The genes are TRBV7-9 and TRBJ2-1; 7 positions agree with TRBD1. The CDR3 contains 14 residues. Germline CDR1 is SEHNR and CDR2 is FQNEAQ (reference sequence). J was trimmed by 6 bases and V by 3 bases; bases with no gene match: 5. In nucleotides, the CDR3 is TGTGCCAGCAGCTTTAGGGCAGGGGGCAATGAGCAGTTCTTC. Its translation is CASSFRAGGNEQFF.

This clone has just a few counts. This rearrangement joins TRBV6-5 to TRBJ2-7; 11 bases agree with TRBD1. V shed 1 base and J 5 bases; nucleotides not matched to a gene: 4. Germline V lookup: CDR1 MNHEY, CDR2 SVGAGI. CDR3 length: 15 residues. CDR3 region: CASSYLPGQGDEQYF. The DNA for the CDR3 is TGTGCCAGCAGTTACTTGCCGGGACAGGGGGACGAGCAGTACTTC.